This T cell receptor beta chain came from a study of shared clonotypes between healthy human individuals. Whole-study findings and limits: Naive CD4 clonotypes were shared across a few donors at about 5.2%.

Germline V gene sequence: CDR1 SNHLY, CDR2 FYNNEI. V shed 5 bases and J 7 bases; nucleotides not matched to a gene: 9. The CDR3 contains 14 residues. Remarks on this clone: The antigen remains undetermined.

The authors distributed each subset's genomic DNA evenly over several immunoSEQ plates. Measured with immunoSEQ multiplex PCR; TCRdb has only the in-frame clones, and not every one. This table holds about 2.4 million clones, over 85% found once. V gene TRBV2 combines with J gene TRBJ2-5; the match to TRBD1 covers 8 bases. Material: naive CD4+ T cells sorted from blood. This sample's subset: CD45RA+ positively selected. The receptor was derived from a man aged 18 to 29 in good health. The chain's CDR3 is CASSKGQGRATQYF. Here the CDR3 DNA reads TGTGCCAGCAGTAAAGGACAGGGAAGGGCGACCCAGTACTTC.